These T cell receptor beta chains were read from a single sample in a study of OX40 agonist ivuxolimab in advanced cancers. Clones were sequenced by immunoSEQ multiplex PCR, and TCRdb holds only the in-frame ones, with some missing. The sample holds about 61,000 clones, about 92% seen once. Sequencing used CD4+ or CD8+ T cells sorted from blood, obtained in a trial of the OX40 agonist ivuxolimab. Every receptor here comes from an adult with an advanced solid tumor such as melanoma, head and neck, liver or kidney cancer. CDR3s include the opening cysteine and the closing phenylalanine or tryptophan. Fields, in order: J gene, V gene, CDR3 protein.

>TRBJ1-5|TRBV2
CASKDSNQPQHF
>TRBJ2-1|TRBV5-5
CASSLWGLGSYNEQFF
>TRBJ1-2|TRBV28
CASTPAAGRDGYTF
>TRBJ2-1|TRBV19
CASSWDGYNEQFF
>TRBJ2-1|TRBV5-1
CASSERGDYNEQFF
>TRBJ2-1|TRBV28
CASSLLLAQTNEQFF
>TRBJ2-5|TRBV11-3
CASSVRGGKTQYF
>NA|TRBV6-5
CASSYIAGAAYEQYF
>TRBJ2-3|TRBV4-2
CASTPENTDTQYF
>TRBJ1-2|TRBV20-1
CSARPVYGYTF
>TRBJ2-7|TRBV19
CASSIDLDPSEQYF
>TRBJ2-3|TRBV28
CASQGADTQYF
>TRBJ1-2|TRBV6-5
CASSYSTTSSGYTF
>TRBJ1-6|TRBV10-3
CAIREGTGSYNSPLHF
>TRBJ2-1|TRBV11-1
CASSLHGGTPDEQFF
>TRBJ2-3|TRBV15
CATSISKGGARDTQYF
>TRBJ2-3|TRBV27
CASSSEQGARQYF
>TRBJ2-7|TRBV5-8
CASSLANRPYEQYF
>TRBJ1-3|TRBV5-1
CASSLASGNTIYF
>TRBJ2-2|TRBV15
CATMATSGGNTGELFF
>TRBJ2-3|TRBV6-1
CASRESSTDTQYF
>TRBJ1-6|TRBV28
CASSFFREYNSPLHF
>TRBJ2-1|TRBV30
CAWSVHGGGYEQFF
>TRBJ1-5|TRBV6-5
CASSHRGSNQPQHF
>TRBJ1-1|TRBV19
CASTSLGGNTEAFF
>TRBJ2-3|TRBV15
CATSRDDIWDNTRTDTQYF
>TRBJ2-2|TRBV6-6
CASILSGPTTGELFF
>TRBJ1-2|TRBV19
CASTHGGVHGYTF
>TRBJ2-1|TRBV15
CATSRDVIGRLGGPTYNEQFF
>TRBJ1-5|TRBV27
CASSSDNRVQPQHF
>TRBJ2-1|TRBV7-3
CASSPGGGEQFF
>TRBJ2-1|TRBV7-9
CASTSDWDEQFF
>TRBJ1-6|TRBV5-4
CASRPTGDISPLHF